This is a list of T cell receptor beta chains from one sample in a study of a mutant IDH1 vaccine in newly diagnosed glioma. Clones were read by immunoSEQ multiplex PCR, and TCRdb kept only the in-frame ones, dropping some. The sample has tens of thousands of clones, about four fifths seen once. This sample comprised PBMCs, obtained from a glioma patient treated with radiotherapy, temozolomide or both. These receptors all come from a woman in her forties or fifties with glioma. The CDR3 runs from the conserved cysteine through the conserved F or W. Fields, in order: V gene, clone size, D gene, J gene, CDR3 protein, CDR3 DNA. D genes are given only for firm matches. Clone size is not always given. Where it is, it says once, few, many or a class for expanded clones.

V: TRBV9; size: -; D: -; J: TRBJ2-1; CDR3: CASSARGAGSHNEQFF; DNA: TGTGCCAGCAGCGCCAGGGGGGCAGGGAGCCACAATGAGCAGTTCTTC
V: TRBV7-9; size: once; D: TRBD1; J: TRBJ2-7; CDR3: CASSQLQGIPYEQYF; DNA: TGTGCCAGCAGCCAACTACAGGGGATACCCTACGAGCAGTACTTC
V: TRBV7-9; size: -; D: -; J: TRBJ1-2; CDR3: CASTSDGFGGYTF; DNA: TGTGCCAGCACCTCGGACGGCTTCGGGGGCTACACCTTC
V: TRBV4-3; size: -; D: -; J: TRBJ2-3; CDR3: CASSQDLSGTTSTDTQYF; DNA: TGCGCCAGCAGCCAAGATTTGTCGGGAACAACTAGCACAGATACGCAGTATTTT
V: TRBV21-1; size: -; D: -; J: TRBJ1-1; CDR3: CASSKVGLEAFF; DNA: TGTGCCAGCAGCAAAGTCGGGCTCGAAGCTTTCTTT
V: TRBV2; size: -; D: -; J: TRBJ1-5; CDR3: CASDPGGSNQPQHF; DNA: TGTGCCAGCGACCCGGGGGGCAGCAATCAGCCCCAGCATTTT
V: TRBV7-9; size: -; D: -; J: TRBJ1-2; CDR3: CASSLGGYFLNGYTF; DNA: TGTGCCAGCAGCTTAGGGGGGTATTTTCTCAATGGCTACACCTTC
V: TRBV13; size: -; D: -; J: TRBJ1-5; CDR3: CASSSGQSNQPQHF; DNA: TGTGCCAGCAGCTCCGGACAAAGCAATCAGCCCCAGCATTTT
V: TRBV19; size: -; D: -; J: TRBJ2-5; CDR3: CASSRQTQETQYF; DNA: TGTGCCAGTAGTAGGCAGACCCAAGAGACCCAGTACTTC
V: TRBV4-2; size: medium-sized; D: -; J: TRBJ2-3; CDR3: CASSQDPWGTSTDTQYF; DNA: TGTGCCAGCAGCCAAGACCCCTGGGGGACCAGCACAGATACGCAGTATTTT
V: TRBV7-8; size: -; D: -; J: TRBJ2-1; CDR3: CASTQGAFSYNEQFF; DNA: TGTGCCAGCACCCAAGGGGCCTTTTCCTACAATGAGCAGTTCTTC
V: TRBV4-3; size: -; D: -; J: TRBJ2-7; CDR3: CASSQDYGDSYEQYF; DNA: TGCGCCAGCAGCCAAGATTATGGTGATTCCTACGAGCAGTACTTC
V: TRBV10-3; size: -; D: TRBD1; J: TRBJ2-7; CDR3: CATHPGQGGWYEQYF; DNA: TGTGCCACGCACCCGGGACAGGGGGGTTGGTACGAGCAGTACTTC
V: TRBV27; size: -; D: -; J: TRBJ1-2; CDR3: CASSHGPAEGYTF; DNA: TGTGCCAGCAGCCACGGGCCCGCAGAGGGCTACACCTTC
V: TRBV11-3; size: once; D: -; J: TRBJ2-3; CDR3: CASSLVGDTQYF; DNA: TGTGCCAGCAGCTTAGTGGGAGATACGCAGTATTTT
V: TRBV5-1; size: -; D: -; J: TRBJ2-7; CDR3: CASYQGGGGYEQYF; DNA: TGCGCCAGCTACCAGGGAGGGGGGGGCTACGAGCAGTACTTC
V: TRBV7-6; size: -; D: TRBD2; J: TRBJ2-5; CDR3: CASSLFTSGGQETQYF; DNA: TGTGCCAGCAGCTTGTTTACTAGCGGGGGACAAGAGACCCAGTACTTC
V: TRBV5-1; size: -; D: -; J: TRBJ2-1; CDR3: CASRGGPSYNEQFF; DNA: TGCGCCAGCAGGGGGGGGCCCTCCTACAATGAGCAGTTCTTC
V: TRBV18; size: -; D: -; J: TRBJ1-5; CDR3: CASSLGLNQPQHF; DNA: TGTGCCAGCTCACTTGGCCTCAATCAGCCCCAGCATTTT
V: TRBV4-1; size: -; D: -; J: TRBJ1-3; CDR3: CASGTNGAGNTIYF; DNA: TGCGCCAGCGGGACGAACGGGGCTGGAAACACCATATATTTT
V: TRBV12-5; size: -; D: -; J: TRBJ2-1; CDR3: CASGLSRSAVYYNEQFF; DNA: TGTGCTAGTGGCTTATCCCGATCTGCGGTTTACTACAATGAGCAGTTCTTC
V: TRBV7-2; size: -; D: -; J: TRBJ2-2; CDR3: CASIPNGVGTGELFF; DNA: TGTGCCAGCATCCCCAACGGAGTTGGCACCGGGGAGCTGTTTTTT
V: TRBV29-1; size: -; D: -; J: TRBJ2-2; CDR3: CSGHSGTGELFF; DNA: TGCAGCGGTCACTCGGGTACCGGGGAGCTGTTTTTT
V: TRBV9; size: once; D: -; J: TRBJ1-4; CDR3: CASSPRGGTTNEKLFF; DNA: TGTGCCAGCAGCCCTCGGGGGGGGACAACTAATGAAAAACTGTTTTTT
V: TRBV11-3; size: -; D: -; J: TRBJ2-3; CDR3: CASSFDGDTDTQYF; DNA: TGTGCCAGCAGCTTCGACGGGGATACAGATACGCAGTATTTT